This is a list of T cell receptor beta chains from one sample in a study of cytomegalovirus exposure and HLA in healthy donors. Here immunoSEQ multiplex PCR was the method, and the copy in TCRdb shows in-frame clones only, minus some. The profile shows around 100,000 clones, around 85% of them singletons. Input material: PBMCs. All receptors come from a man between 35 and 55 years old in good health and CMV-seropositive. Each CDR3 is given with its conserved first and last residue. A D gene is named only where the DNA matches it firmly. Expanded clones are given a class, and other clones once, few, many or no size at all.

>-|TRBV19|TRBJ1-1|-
CASRRGTEAFF
TGTGCCAGTAGAAGGGGCACTGAAGCTTTCTTT
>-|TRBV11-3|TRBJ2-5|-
CASSLSRGAETQYF
TGTGCCAGCAGCTTGAGCAGGGGAGCAGAGACCCAGTACTTC
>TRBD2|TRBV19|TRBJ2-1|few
CATSWGGGDNEQFF
TGTGCCACTTCCTGGGGTGGGGGGGACAATGAGCAGTTCTTC
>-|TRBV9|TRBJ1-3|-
CASSWGIRDPNNSGNTIYF
TGTGCCAGCAGTTGGGGCATCAGAGACCCAAATAACTCTGGAAACACCATATATTTT
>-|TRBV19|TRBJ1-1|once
CASSPLLNTEAFF
TGTGCCAGTAGTCCTCTCCTGAACACTGAAGCTTTCTTT
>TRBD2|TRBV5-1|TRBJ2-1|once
CASSPGLAGTYNEQFF
TGCGCCAGCAGCCCGGGACTAGCGGGTACCTACAATGAGCAGTTCTTC
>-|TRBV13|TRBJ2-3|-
CASSSSRSGTDTQYF
TGTGCCAGCAGCTCCTCTAGGTCAGGCACAGATACGCAGTATTTT
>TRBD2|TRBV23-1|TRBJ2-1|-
CASTAPTIAGALNEQFF
TGCGCCAGCACCGCGCCCACAATAGCGGGGGCTTTGAATGAGCAGTTCTTC
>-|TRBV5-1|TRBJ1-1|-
CASSLVQGWDTEAFF
TGCGCCAGCAGCTTGGTTCAGGGCTGGGACACTGAAGCTTTCTTT
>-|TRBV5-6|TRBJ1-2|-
CASSSGHPSPYTF
TGTGCCAGCAGCTCGGGACACCCAAGTCCCTACACCTTC
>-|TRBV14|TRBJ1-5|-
CASSQAGGPQHF
TGTGCCAGCAGCCAAGCCGGAGGGCCCCAGCATTTT
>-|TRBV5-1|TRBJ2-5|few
CASSSDWRETQYF
TGCGCCAGCAGCAGCGACTGGCGCGAGACCCAGTACTTC
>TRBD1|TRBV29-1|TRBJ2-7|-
CSGQGGSYEQYF
TGCAGCGGACAGGGGGGATCCTACGAGCAGTACTTC
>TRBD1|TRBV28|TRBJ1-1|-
CASSYSRTGNTEAFF
TGTGCCAGCAGCTATAGTAGGACAGGGAACACTGAAGCTTTCTTT
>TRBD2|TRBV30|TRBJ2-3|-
CAWSGAGGIRDTQYF
TGTGCCTGGAGTGGGGCGGGAGGAATTAGGGATACGCAGTATTTT
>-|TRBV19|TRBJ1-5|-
CASSILWGSNQPQHF
TGTGCCAGTAGTATCCTCTGGGGCAGCAATCAGCCCCAGCATTTT
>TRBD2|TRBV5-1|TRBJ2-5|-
CASSLGLAGGGETQYF
TGCGCCAGCAGCTTGGGACTAGCGGGAGGAGGGGAGACCCAGTACTTC
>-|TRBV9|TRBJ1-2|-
CASSVGDRNYGYTF
TGTGCCAGCAGCGTAGGAGACAGGAACTATGGCTACACCTTC
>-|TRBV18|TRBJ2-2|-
CASSPQGYKTGELFF
TGTGCCAGCTCACCACAGGGGTACAAAACCGGGGAGCTGTTTTTT
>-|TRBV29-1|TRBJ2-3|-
CSVEDTGDNTDTQYF
TGCAGCGTTGAAGATACCGGGGATAATACAGATACGCAGTATTTT
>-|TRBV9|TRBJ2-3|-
CASSVAQSTDTQYF
TGTGCCAGCAGCGTAGCCCAGTCCACAGATACGCAGTATTTT
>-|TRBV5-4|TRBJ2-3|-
CASSLNPEVVTDTQYF
TGTGCCAGCAGCTTGAATCCGGAGGTTGTCACAGATACGCAGTATTTT
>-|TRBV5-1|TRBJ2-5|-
CASSSAGYQETQYF
TGCGCCAGCAGCTCCGCAGGGTACCAAGAGACCCAGTACTTC
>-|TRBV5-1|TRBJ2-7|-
CASRTDAGSYEQYF
TGCGCCAGCAGAACAGACGCGGGCTCCTACGAGCAGTACTTC
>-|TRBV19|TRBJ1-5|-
CASSIQPSTAVYSNQPQHF
TGTGCCAGTAGTATCCAGCCTTCTACAGCGGTCTATAGCAATCAGCCCCAGCATTTT
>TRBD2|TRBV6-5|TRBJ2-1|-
CASSAGTSGGNEQFF
TGTGCCAGCAGTGCAGGGACTAGCGGAGGCAATGAGCAGTTCTTC
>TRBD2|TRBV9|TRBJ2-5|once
CASSVGPKLAAETQYF
TGTGCCAGCAGCGTAGGCCCCAAACTAGCGGCCGAGACCCAGTACTTC